Listed here are 8 T cell receptor beta chains from one sample, sequenced in a study of neurological immune-mediated disorders. MiXCR, applied by TCRdb to the 5' RACE reads, yields one record per CDR3 protein. The sample has 20,000 to 25,000 distinct CDR3 sequences; 13% are singletons. The specimen was PBMCs. The receptors shown here come from a woman aged 55-70 years with HTLV-1-associated myelopathy (HAM/TSP).

This clonotype was seen just once. The chain is built from TRBV5-1 and TRBJ2-1; TRBD2 matches at 13 bases. The germline gives CDR1 SGHRS, CDR2 YFSETQ. This CDR3 comprises 19 residues. The V segment lost 4 bases and the J segment 1 base; nucleotides outside the gene matches: 11. The CDR3 here is CASSHLLAGGPKSYNEQFF. In nucleotides, the CDR3 is TGCGCCAGCAGCCACCTACTAGCGGGAGGGCCGAAGTCCTACAATGAGCAGTTCTTC.

This sequence joins TRBV7-8 and TRBJ1-1; D ambiguous. Per germline, CDR1 SGHVS and CDR2 FQNEAQ. Trimming took off 1 base at V and 4 bases at J, with 7 bases between the two ends. The CDR3 covers 13 residues. CDR3 nucleotide sequence: TGTGCCAGCAGCTTAGGTGACGGCACTGAAGCTTTCTTT. The encoded protein is CASSLGDGTEAFF. The full variable domain, with the rest looked up from reference TRBV7-8 and TRBJ1-1, is GAGVSQSPRYKVAKRGQDVALRCDPISGHVSLFWYQQALGQGPEFLTYFQNEAQLDKSGLPSDRFFAERPEGSVSTLKIQRTQQEDSAVYLCASSLGDGTEAFFGQGTRLTVV.

This clonotype was seen at least ten times. The chain is built from TRBV4-2 and TRBJ2-5; D ambiguous. V lost 0 bases to trimming and J lost 2 bases, with 7 bases between them. The CDR3 is made up of 14 amino acids. In germline, CDR1 is LGHNA, CDR2 YNFKEQ. The DNA for the CDR3 is TGTGCCAGCAGCCAAGACCAGGTACAAGAGACCCAGTACTTC. Amino acids: CASSQDQVQETQYF.

The sample holds many counts of this clonotype. This chain connects TRBV29-1 to TRBJ2-2, with 7 bases lining up with TRBD2. Trimming cost V 5 bases and J 5 bases; bases outside gene matches: 14. The CDR3 spans 16 residues. Looked up from germline, CDR1 is SQVTM and CDR2 is ANQGSEA. The CDR3 loop is CSVFKGGRRGTGELFF. The CDR3 region has the DNA TGCAGCGTTTTCAAGGGCGGGAGAAGAGGGACCGGGGAGCTGTTTTTT.

This clonotype was seen repeatedly, ten times or more. The chain uses TRBV29-1 and TRBJ2-1; 8 bases line up with TRBD2. The ends lost 0 bases at V and 6 bases at J; junction bases unmatched: 28. Germline-derived CDR1 and CDR2 are SQVTM and ANQGSEA. This CDR3 region has 22 residues. The CDR3 reads CSVEDGRSGGQAWREVVNEQFF. The DNA of the CDR3 is TGCAGCGTTGAAGATGGCCGCTCTGGTGGGCAGGCATGGCGGGAGGTCGTCAATGAGCAGTTCTTC.

The rearrangement links TRBV5-6 to TRBJ1-5; D may be TRBD1 (5 bases). V lost 3 bases and J lost 6, with 19 bases in between. Germline V CDR1 and CDR2: SGHDT, YYEEEE. This CDR3 contains 16 residues. The CDR3 loop is CASSSLGWDGGQPQHF. The CDR3 nucleotides read TGTGCCAGCAGCTCGCTAGGGTGGGATGGGGGTCAGCCCCAGCATTTT.

The CDR3 sequence is CASGLGLDQDGYTF. CDR3 DNA sequence: TGTGCTAGTGGTTTGGGACTTGACCAAGATGGCTACACCTTC. The V and J genes are TRBV12-5 and TRBJ1-2; D unclear. Per germline, CDR1 LGHNT and CDR2 FRNRAP. The germline V and J ends were trimmed by 1 base and 6 bases, with 12 bases remaining between them. This CDR3 has 14 amino acids.

This clonotype has ten or more counts. The chain couples TRBV29-1 to TRBJ2-3, with TRBD2 matching 9 bases. The CDR3 has 15 residues. CDR1 SQVTM and CDR2 ANQGSEA come from the germline V gene. Trimming at V came to 4 bases and at J to 3 bases, leaving 8 bases not matched to a gene. The CDR3 DNA is TGCAGCGTTGCGGGTAGCGGGAGAGGTACAGATACGCAGTATTTT. Translation gives CSVAGSGRGTDTQYF.